This note documents a single T cell receptor (beta chain) sequence. Germline CDR1 and CDR2: SGDLS and YYNGEE. The trim removed 2 bases at V and 6 bases at J, leaving 7 bases unmatched. This CDR3 is built from 15 residues. The data stem from a study of cytomegalovirus exposure and HLA in healthy donors. The study ran its PCR with 60 Vbeta and 13 Jbeta primers. Here immunoSEQ multiplex PCR was the method, and the copy in TCRdb shows in-frame clones only, minus some. The table records about 70,000 clones, over 70% of them present only once. This rearrangement joins TRBV9 to TRBJ1-5; TRBD1 matches 8 bases. The source of this sequence is a human donor in good health. Sequencing used PBMCs. This chain's CDR3 is CASSVGTGHSQPQHF. CDR3 sequence (DNA): TGTGCCAGCAGCGTCGGGACAGGCCATTCTCAGCCCCAGCATTTT.